Presented here are 20 T cell receptor beta chains from one specimen sequenced in a study of blood T cell repertoires in COVID-19. This table comes from immunoSEQ multiplex PCR, and its TCRdb copy is limited to in-frame clones, with some not included. The repertoire has hundreds of thousands of clones, around 86% of them found once; the top ten carry approximately 1.6%. Sequencing was performed on PBMCs or T cells enriched from blood (not recorded which). All receptors derive from a man aged 35 to 55 who had recovered from COVID-19.

This clone was seen a handful of times. This rearrangement joins TRBV5-1 to TRBJ1-1, with TRBD1 matching over 8 bases. The germline CDR1 and CDR2 sequences are SGHRS and YFSETQ. This CDR3 comprises 14 residues. J gave up 6 bases and V 3 bases, and 7 bases lay outside the gene matches. The CDR3 protein is CASSSEGQAPEAFF. CDR3 sequence (DNA): TGCGCCAGCAGCTCCGAGGGACAGGCTCCTGAAGCTTTCTTT. The variable domain in full, completed from reference TRBV5-1 and TRBJ1-1, reads KAGVTQTPRYLIKTRGQQVTLSCSPISGHRSVSWYQQTPGQGLQFLFEYFSETQRNKGNFPGRFSGRQFSNSRSEMNVSTLELGDSALYLCASSSEGQAPEAFFGQGTRLTVV.

The rearrangement joins TRBV6-2 or TRBV6-3 to TRBJ1-2; tentatively, D is TRBD1 (5 bases). Germline values: CDR1 MNHEY, CDR2 SVGEGT. V was pared by 4 bases and J by 2 bases, with 20 bases between. The CDR3 is 17 amino acids. CDR3 nucleotide sequence: TGTGCCAGCAGTTTTACTCTCGACAGCCCTGAGAACTATGGCTACACCTTC. It yields the protein CASSFTLDSPENYGYTF.

As concerns this clone: Different DNA sequences within this sample yield the same CDR3. This chain joins TRBV12-3 or TRBV12-4 and TRBJ1-1; D is unresolved. The CDR3 is 13 amino acids. Trimming pared 3 bases from V and 3 bases from J, leaving 8 bases between. CDR3: CASSFRRDTEAFF. In DNA, the CDR3 is TGTGCCAGCAGTTTTAGGCGGGACACTGAAGCTTTCTTT.

The chain couples TRBV7-9 to TRBJ2-3; perhaps TRBD1 as D (5 bases). CDR1 is SEHNR and CDR2 is FQNEAQ in the germline V gene (reference sequence). The CDR3 extends over 14 amino acids. Trimming cost V 7 bases and J 3 bases, with 14 bases left between them. CDR3 nucleotide sequence: TGTGCCAGCATTCTGTCAGGGAATACAGATACGCAGTATTTT. This sequence encodes CASILSGNTDTQYF.

The chain combines TRBV4-1 with TRBJ1-3; D possibly corresponds to TRBD1 (5 bases). Germline CDR1 MGHRA, CDR2 YSYEKL. Trimming shortened V by 3 bases and J by 4 bases, and 13 bases separated the two germline ends. There are 15 residues in the CDR3. CDR3 protein: CASSHIWGKGNTIYF. CDR3 nucleotide sequence: TGCGCCAGCAGCCATATATGGGGCAAAGGAAACACCATATATTTT.

The CDR3 reads CASSYSPSNYGYTF. CDR3 nucleotides: TGTGCCAGCAGTTACTCGCCCAGTAACTATGGCTACACCTTC. The chain uses TRBV6-5 and TRBJ1-2; D ambiguous. The CDR3 length is 14 residues. Germline CDR1 reads MNHEY; CDR2 reads SVGAGI. V lost 0 bases and J 1 base, leaving 6 bases between the germline ends.

V gene TRBV18 combines with J gene TRBJ2-7; tentatively, D is TRBD2 (5 bases). V gave up 4 bases and J gave up 7 bases, with 14 bases separating them. The CDR3 spans 13 residues. Germline-derived CDR1 and CDR2 are KGHSH and LQKENI. The CDR3 DNA sequence: TGTGCCAGCTCACAACCCGGGAAGGAAGAGCAGTACTTC. It encodes CASSQPGKEEQYF. Supplemented by reference TRBV18 and TRBJ2-7, the full variable domain reads NAGVMQNPRHLVRRRGQEARLRCSPMKGHSHVYWYRQLPEEGLKFMVYLQKENIIDESGMPKERFSAEFPKEGPSILRIQQVVRGDSAAYFCASSQPGKEEQYFGPGTRLTVT.

In nucleotides, the CDR3 is TGTGCCAGCAGTGTGGAACAGGGAGTCCAGCCCCAGCATTTT. It yields the protein CASSVEQGVQPQHF. The chain recombines TRBV2 with TRBJ1-5; tentative D call: TRBD1 (6 bases). Germline V gives CDR1 SNHLY, CDR2 FYNNEI. Deletions cut 4 bases from V and 7 bases from J, with 14 bases between. The CDR3 extends over 14 amino acids.

J is TRBJ1-5 and V is TRBV5-1; 7 bases map to TRBD1. Germline trimming cut 5 bases from V and 2 bases from J; bases unmatched to any gene: 4. CDR3 length: 14 residues. CDR1 is SGHRS and CDR2 is YFSETQ in the germline V gene. The CDR3 nucleotides read TGCGCCAGCAGGCCAGGGGGTGGCAATCAGCCCCAGCATTTT. It translates to CASRPGGGNQPQHF.

The chain uses TRBV5-1 and TRBJ1-1; no clear D gene. V shed 1 base and J shed 1 base, with 11 bases lying between them. Germline V gene sequence: CDR1 SGHRS, CDR2 YFSETQ. This CDR3 comprises 15 residues. CDR3 sequence reads: CASSLKGDANTEAFF. The CDR3 coding sequence is TGCGCCAGCAGCTTGAAGGGAGATGCGAACACTGAAGCTTTCTTT.

The CDR3 sequence: CASSKGQGSDSTEAFF. As DNA, the CDR3 is TGCGCCAGCAGTAAAGGACAGGGTTCAGATAGTACTGAAGCTTTCTTT. The chain employs TRBV10-2 and TRBJ1-1; 8 bases fit TRBD1. CDR3 length: 16 amino acids. V lost 5 bases to trimming and J lost 5 bases; unmatched junction nucleotides: 13. Looked up from germline, CDR1 is WSHSY and CDR2 is SAAADI.

V is TRBV29-1 and J is TRBJ1-5, with 8 positions matching TRBD1. Germline CDR1 and CDR2: SQVTM and ANQGSEA. The CDR3 length is 16 residues. Trimming removed 2 bases from V and 4 bases from J; junction bases left unmatched: 10. Here the CDR3 DNA reads TGCAGCGTTGAAACAATACGGACAGGGAATAATCAGCCCCAGCATTTT. Protein product: CSVETIRTGNNQPQHF.

The chain joins TRBV6-6 to TRBJ2-6, with D tentatively TRBD1 (6 bases). The CDR3 runs 15 residues. V was shortened by 7 bases and J by 2 bases, with 12 bases between the two germline ends. Germline-derived CDR1 and CDR2 are MNHNY and SVGAGI (reference sequence). In DNA, the CDR3 is TGTGCCAGCATCCGCAGGGGAGCTGGGGCCAACGTCCTGACTTTC. Protein sequence: CASIRRGAGANVLTF.

V usage is TRBV5-4 and J usage is TRBJ1-3; TRBD1 aligns across 8 bases. V was clipped by 4 bases and J by 0 bases; unmatched bases: 6. Germline V CDR1 and CDR2: SGHNT, YYREEE (reference sequence). CDR3 length equals 16 residues. CDR3 amino acids: CASSGRGPGSGNTIYF. In nucleotides, the CDR3 is TGTGCCAGCAGCGGCAGGGGGCCAGGCTCTGGAAACACCATATATTTT.

This clone appeared a few times. The genes are TRBV5-1 and TRBJ1-1; 8 nucleotides agree with TRBD1. This CDR3 has 14 residues. Germline V lookup: CDR1 SGHRS, CDR2 YFSETQ. After removal of 2 bases from V and 5 bases from J, the junction contained 5 bases not matched to a gene. The CDR3 loop is CASSFQGAGTEAFF. As DNA, the CDR3 is TGCGCCAGCAGCTTCCAGGGGGCAGGGACTGAAGCTTTCTTT. Full variable domain (remainder filled in from reference TRBV5-1 and TRBJ1-1): KAGVTQTPRYLIKTRGQQVTLSCSPISGHRSVSWYQQTPGQGLQFLFEYFSETQRNKGNFPGRFSGRQFSNSRSEMNVSTLELGDSALYLCASSFQGAGTEAFFGQGTRLTVV.

The chain carries TRBV2 and TRBJ2-1, with D possibly matching TRBD2 (5 bases). CDR1 SNHLY and CDR2 FYNNEI come from the germline V gene. Trimming removed 2 bases at V and 1 base at J, with 6 bases between. This CDR3 has 14 amino acids. Written as DNA, the CDR3 is TGTGCCAGCAGTGAACGGAGGTCCTACAATGAGCAGTTCTTC. Translated, it gives CASSERRSYNEQFF.

The rearrangement joins TRBV29-1 to TRBJ2-1, with 7 bases fitting TRBD2. J lost 8 bases, V lost 4 bases, and 5 bases had no gene match. Germline V gene sequence: CDR1 SQVTM, CDR2 ANQGSEA. The length of the CDR3 is 12 residues. CDR3: CSVGEGRDEQFF. The CDR3 coding sequence is TGCAGCGTTGGGGAGGGCCGTGATGAGCAGTTCTTC.

As to this clone: A junction boundary mismatches the germline segment, possibly from a read error. The chain is built from TRBV7-7 and TRBJ2-1, with TRBD1 identical over 8 bases. This CDR3 spans 14 amino acids. The germline V gene has CDR1 SSHAT and CDR2 FNYEAQ (reference sequence). The CDR3 loop reads CASSFGQGYNEQFF. CDR3 DNA sequence: TGTGCTAGCAGCTTCGGACAGGGCTACAATGAGCAGTTCTTC. Looking up the rest from reference TRBV7-7 and TRBJ2-1 gives the full variable domain: GAGVSQSPRYKVTKRGQDVTLRCDPISSHATLYWYQQALGQGPEFLTYFNYEAQPDKSGLPSDRFSAERPEGSISTLTIQRTEQRDSAMYRCASSFGQGYNEQFFGPGTRLTVL.

The chain couples TRBV28 to TRBJ2-7, with D tentatively TRBD1 (5 bases). The V gene lost 7 bases and the J gene lost 0 bases, with 16 bases spanning the gap. Germline V gene sequence: CDR1 MDHEN, CDR2 SYDVKM. CDR3 length equals 15 residues. CDR3 region: CASTPDITNSYEQYF. In nucleotides, the CDR3 is TGTGCCAGCACCCCGGACATCACAAACTCCTACGAGCAGTACTTC.

The chain recombines TRBV19 with TRBJ2-7; 10 bases map to TRBD1. The CDR3 consists of 16 residues. V lost 7 bases, J lost 0 bases, and 9 bases stayed unmatched. The germline V gene encodes CDR1 LNHDA and CDR2 SQIVND (reference sequence). CDR3 coding DNA: TGTGCCAGTAAAGAGGCCGGGACAGGGGACTCCTACGAGCAGTACTTC. Translated, it gives CASKEAGTGDSYEQYF.